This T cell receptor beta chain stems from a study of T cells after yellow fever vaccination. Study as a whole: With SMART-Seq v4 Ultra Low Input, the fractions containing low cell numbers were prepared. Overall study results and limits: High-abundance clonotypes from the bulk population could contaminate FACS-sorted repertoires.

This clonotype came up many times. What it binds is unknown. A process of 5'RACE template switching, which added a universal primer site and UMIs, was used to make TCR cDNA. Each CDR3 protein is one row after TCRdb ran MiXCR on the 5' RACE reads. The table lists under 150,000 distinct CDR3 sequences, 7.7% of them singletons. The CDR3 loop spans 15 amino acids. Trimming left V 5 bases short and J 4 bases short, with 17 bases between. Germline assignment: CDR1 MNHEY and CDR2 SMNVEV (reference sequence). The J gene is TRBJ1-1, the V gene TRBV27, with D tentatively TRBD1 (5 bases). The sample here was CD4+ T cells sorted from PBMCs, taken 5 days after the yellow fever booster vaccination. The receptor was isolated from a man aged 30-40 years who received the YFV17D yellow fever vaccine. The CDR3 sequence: CASSERWDPITEAFF. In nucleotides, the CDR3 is TGTGCCAGCAGTGAACGCTGGGACCCAATCACTGAAGCTTTCTTT.